The clone carrying this T cell receptor beta chain was observed many times. Its cognate antigen is unknown. CDR3 length equals 14 residues. V lost 7 bases, J lost 0 bases, and 12 bases lay in between. The entry originates in a study of CD8 T cells in ankylosing spondylitis. General study results and limits: Disease-linked clones reportedly showed significant enrichment in matched ankylosing spondylitis synovial fluid.

TCRdb used MiXCR to reprocess the 5' RACE reads, holding one entry per CDR3 protein. The sample includes a few hundred thousand distinct CDR3 sequences, about 10% of them seen just once. The chain uses TRBV12-3 or TRBV12-4 and TRBJ1-1; TRBD1 is a possible D gene (5 bases). Sample: blood, either unsorted or a sorted T cell fraction (not recorded which). The source is a male donor with ankylosing spondylitis or in good health (not recorded which). The CDR3 reads CASTGTVLNTEAFF. CDR3 nucleotide sequence: TGTGCCAGCACCGGGACTGTTTTGAACACTGAAGCTTTCTTT.